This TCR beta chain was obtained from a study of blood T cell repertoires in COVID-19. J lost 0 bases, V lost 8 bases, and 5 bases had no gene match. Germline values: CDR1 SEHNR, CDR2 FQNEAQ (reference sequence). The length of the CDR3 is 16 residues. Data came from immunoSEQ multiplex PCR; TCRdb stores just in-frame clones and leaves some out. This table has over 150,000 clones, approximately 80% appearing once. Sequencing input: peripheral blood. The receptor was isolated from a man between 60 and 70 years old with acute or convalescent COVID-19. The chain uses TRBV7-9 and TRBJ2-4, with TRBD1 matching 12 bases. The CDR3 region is CASGPGQGAAKNIQYF. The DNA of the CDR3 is TGTGCCAGCGGACCGGGACAGGGGGCAGCCAAAAACATTCAGTACTTC.